Given below is one TCR beta chain in context. The CDR3 has 13 amino acids. V was shortened by 6 bases and J by 6 bases, with 14 bases between the two germline ends. Germline CDR1 MNHEY, CDR2 SVGAGI. TCRdb reanalysed the 5' RACE reads using MiXCR and keeps one entry per CDR3 protein. The data show 60,000 to 65,000 distinct CDR3 sequences, about 31% seen once. This receptor was taken from a female donor with breast cancer. V and J are TRBV6-5 and TRBJ1-2; D is perhaps TRBD1 (6 bases). The sample was tumor-infiltrating naive CD4+ T cells sorted from the breast tumor. Stated subset: naive CD4+ T cells, CD4+CD45RA+CD25-. Here the CDR3 reads CASRTGRIDGYTF. Written as DNA, the CDR3 is TGTGCCAGCAGAACAGGGAGAATCGATGGCTACACCTTC.